The 29 T cell receptor beta chains below all came from one sample that was sequenced in a study of T cells in Graves' hyperthyroidism and ophthalmopathy. Amplification of TCR beta CDR3 regions used RNA as the template. HTBI primers were employed in a first-round RT-PCR of the TCR CDR3. TCRdb independently ran MiXCR on the multiplex PCR reads; one entry per CDR3 protein. The data contain about 600,000 distinct CDR3 sequences, more than 15% of them seen just once; the ten biggest clones take up approximately 3.5%. Sequenced: blood. Receptors originate from a woman aged 40-49 years with Graves' ophthalmopathy.

This clonotype was counted ten times or more. The rearrangement uses TRBV20-1 and TRBJ2-7; 8 bases map to TRBD1. The junction had 9 bases not matched to a gene; V was cut back by 5 bases and J by 0 bases. CDR1 and CDR2 (germline): DFQATT, SNEGSKA (reference sequence). CDR3 length: 15 amino acids. CDR3: CSAVHRGLSSYEQYF. As DNA, the CDR3 is TGCAGTGCTGTACACAGGGGGTTGAGCTCCTACGAGCAGTACTTC.

As regards this clonotype: Just one base apart from a much larger clone, this may be a read error. The chain combines TRBV11-2 with TRBJ2-7; D remains ambiguous. Looked up from germline, CDR1 is SGHAT and CDR2 is FQNNGV. Trimming left V 5 bases short and J 3 bases short, with 8 bases between. The CDR3 totals 12 residues. CDR3 nucleotides: TGTGCCAGCAGCAGTATCCTCTACGAGCAGTACTTC. Its protein is CASSSILYEQYF.

This clonotype appeared a few times. The chain links TRBV10-3 to TRBJ1-5; unclear D gene. The germline V gene encodes CDR1 ENHRY and CDR2 SYGVKD. The V end lost 5 bases, the J end lost 7 bases, and 15 bases lay between the germline ends. The CDR3 totals 14 residues. Written as DNA, the CDR3 is TGTGCCATCAGTAGGGATCCCCTTCAGCAGCCCCAGCATTTT. This gives the protein CAISRDPLQQPQHF.

This clonotype was found many times. The chain uses TRBV28 and TRBJ2-5, with 10 bases identical to TRBD1. There are 15 residues in the CDR3. The junction had 6 bases not matched to a gene; V was cut back by 5 bases and J by 3 bases. The germline V gene has CDR1 MDHEN and CDR2 SYDVKM. The CDR3, as DNA: TGTGCCAGCAGTAGACAGGGGGCAGGAAAAGAGACCCAGTACTTC. Amino acids: CASSRQGAGKETQYF.

The V and J genes are TRBV5-1 and TRBJ1-4; D remains unclear. The CDR3 is 15 amino acids. Germline V CDR1 and CDR2: SGHRS, YFSETQ. Trimming cost V 6 bases and J 5 bases, with 17 bases left between them. CDR3 amino acids: CASKLLGGVNEKLFF. The CDR3 region has the DNA TGCGCCAGCAAACTATTAGGTGGGGTGAATGAAAAACTGTTTTTT. Full variable domain (rest looked up from reference TRBV5-1 and TRBJ1-4): KAGVTQTPRYLIKTRGQQVTLSCSPISGHRSVSWYQQTPGQGLQFLFEYFSETQRNKGNFPGRFSGRQFSNSRSEMNVSTLELGDSALYLCASKLLGGVNEKLFFGSGTQLSVL.

This clonotype was seen more than once but under ten times. The rearrangement uses TRBV20-1 and TRBJ1-3, with 10 bases fitting TRBD1. Germline V gene data show CDR1 as DFQATT and CDR2 as SNEGSKA (reference sequence). The CDR3 contains 16 residues. J lost 4 bases, V lost 2 bases, and 8 bases had no gene match. This CDR3 is CSARPYPGQGGNTIYF. The CDR3 nucleotides read TGCAGTGCTAGACCTTACCCGGGACAGGGGGGAAACACCATATATTTT.

Only a few counts were recorded for this clonotype. This sequence joins TRBV3-1 and TRBJ2-7, with TRBD2 identical over 9 bases. Per the germline V gene, CDR1 is LGHDT and CDR2 is YNNKEL (reference sequence). With V trimmed by 4 bases and J by 0 bases, 10 bases remained unmatched. This CDR3 is built from 17 residues. CDR3 region: CASSLHSLAGHSYEQYF. The CDR3 DNA reads TGTGCCAGCAGCCTTCATTCTCTAGCGGGACACTCCTACGAGCAGTACTTC.

This clonotype was seen many times. This CDR3 reads CASSPDRGDEQFF. CDR3 DNA: TGTGCCAGCAGCCCCGACAGGGGGGATGAGCAGTTCTTC. The chain has TRBV11-1 and TRBJ2-1; 9 bases line up with TRBD1. The length of the CDR3 is 13 residues. V dropped 5 bases and J dropped 8; count of bases not matched to a gene: 4. Germline-derived CDR1 and CDR2 are SGHAT and FQDESV (reference sequence).

The rearrangement uses TRBV5-1 and TRBJ2-2, with TRBD2 matching over 10 bases. CDR1 and CDR2 from the germline V gene are SGHRS and YFSETQ. CDR3 length equals 16 residues. J was trimmed by 1 base and V by 3 bases; bases with no gene match: 3. Written as DNA, the CDR3 is TGCGCCAGCAGCTCCGGACTAGCGGTGAACACCGGGGAGCTGTTTTTT. The encoded protein is CASSSGLAVNTGELFF.

The V and J genes are TRBV27 and TRBJ1-5, with D perhaps matching TRBD1 (5 bases). CDR3 length equals 16 residues. The ends were cut back, 0 bases at V and 2 bases at J, with 11 bases in the middle. Per germline, CDR1 MNHEY and CDR2 SMNVEV (reference sequence). Here the CDR3 reads CASSLSPLGGNQPQHF. The CDR3 DNA follows: TGTGCCAGCAGTTTATCCCCCCTGGGGGGCAATCAGCCCCAGCATTTT.

With respect to this clonotype: With a much larger clone just one base away, this may be a read error. The rearrangement uses TRBV6-2 or TRBV6-3 and TRBJ2-1, with 15 bases that match TRBD2. The germline V gene encodes CDR1 MNHEY and CDR2 SVGEGT. This CDR3 contains 17 residues. The CDR3 is CARSYGWGTSGRNEQFF. CDR3 coding DNA: TGTGCCCGCAGTTACGGGTGGGGGACTAGCGGGAGGAATGAGCAGTTCTTC.

This clonotype came up a few times. The rearrangement links TRBV28 to TRBJ2-5; D could derive from TRBD1 or TRBD2 (6 bases each). The CDR3 has 12 amino acids. V lost 2 bases, J lost 12 bases, and 13 bases lay in between. The germline V gene encodes CDR1 MDHEN and CDR2 SYDVKM. Here the CDR3 DNA reads TGTGCCAGCAGTTTACCGACTAGGGACAAGTACTTC. Its translation is CASSLPTRDKYF.

The V gene is TRBV7-2, the J gene TRBJ2-1, with 8 bases matching TRBD2. The CDR3 covers 15 residues. The V segment lost 0 bases and the J segment 3 bases; nucleotides outside the gene matches: 1. In germline, CDR1 is SGHTA, CDR2 FQGNSA. The CDR3 nucleotides read TGTGCCAGCAGCTTAGCCCGGGGGGGCTACAATGAGCAGTTCTTC. This encodes CASSLARGGYNEQFF.

This clonotype was detected many times. The CDR3 DNA follows: TGTGCCAGTGGAAGTCCAGGGGCCAATCAGCCCCAGCATTTT. This encodes CASGSPGANQPQHF. The rearrangement uses TRBV2 and TRBJ1-5; D may be TRBD1 (6 bases). Trimming pared 9 bases from V and 3 bases from J, leaving 15 bases between. Per the germline V gene, CDR1 is SNHLY and CDR2 is FYNNEI. The CDR3 covers 14 residues.

This clonotype was seen only a few times. The J gene is TRBJ2-1, the V gene TRBV5-4; D is unclear. The CDR3 sequence is 13 residues long. The ends were cut back, 0 bases at V and 12 bases at J, with 13 bases in the middle. Germline loops: CDR1 SGHNT, CDR2 YYREEE (reference sequence). The CDR3: CASSLDSGKGQFF. As DNA, the CDR3 is TGTGCCAGCAGCTTGGATTCTGGGAAGGGGCAGTTCTTC. The variable domain in full, with the rest retrieved from reference TRBV5-4 and TRBJ2-1, is ETGVTQSPTHLIKTRGQQVTLRCSSQSGHNTVSWYQQALGQGPQFIFQYYREEENGRGNFPPRFSGLQFPNYSSELNVNALELDDSALYLCASSLDSGKGQFFGPGTRLTVL.

In its sample, this clonotype was seen many times. The J gene is TRBJ2-7, the V gene TRBV11-3; the match to TRBD2 covers 9 bases. CDR3 length: 14 residues. V lost 4 bases to trimming and J lost 3 bases; unmatched junction nucleotides: 4. Germline values: CDR1 SGHNT, CDR2 YENEEA. The CDR3 nucleotides are TGTGCCAGCAGCTCTGGTAGCGGGGGCTACGAGCAGTACTTC. Translating it yields CASSSGSGGYEQYF.

This chain joins TRBV19 and TRBJ1-5; D is perhaps TRBD1 (5 bases). Germline assignment: CDR1 LNHDA and CDR2 SQIVND (reference sequence). V gave up 3 bases and J gave up 9 bases, with 15 bases separating them. The length of the CDR3 is 14 residues. The CDR3 sequence is CASSIGTAFPPQHF. Written as DNA, the CDR3 is TGTGCCAGTAGTATCGGGACGGCCTTTCCGCCCCAGCATTTT.

CDR3: CASSSLAGAAQYF. CDR3 nucleotide sequence: TGTGCCAGCAGCTCCTTGGCAGGAGCGGCCCAGTACTTC. This chain joins TRBV7-3 and TRBJ2-5; D may be TRBD2 (5 bases). CDR3 length equals 13 residues. The germline CDR1 and CDR2 sequences are SGHTA and FQGTGA. Trimming took 4 bases from V and 9 from J, leaving 15 bases between them.

This clonotype was counted a few times. One base away lies a much larger clone, so this may be a sequencing read error. V is TRBV28 and J is TRBJ2-7; 9 nucleotides agree with TRBD1. The CDR3 is 17 residues long. The V gene end was trimmed by 3 bases and the J gene end by 2 bases; junction bases not matched to a gene: 11. Looked up from germline, CDR1 is MDHEN and CDR2 is SYDVKM. CDR3 coding DNA: TGTGCCAGCAGTTTCCCCCGGGACAGGGCGAGCACCTACGAGCAGTACTTC. Protein product: CASSFPRDRASTYEQYF.

As concerns this clonotype: A read error may be the cause here, since a much bigger clone is one base away. The chain employs TRBV7-3 and TRBJ2-1; D possibly matches TRBD1 or TRBD2 (5 bases each). Germline assignment: CDR1 SGHTA and CDR2 FQGTGA. CDR3 length equals 15 residues. V was trimmed by 3 bases and J by 12 bases, leaving 21 bases between them. As DNA, the CDR3 is TGTGCCAGCAGCTTGCAGGGAGAGCCCCTCGTTGGGCAGTTCTTC. It codes for CASSLQGEPLVGQFF.

This clonotype was detected many times. The V and J genes are TRBV2 and TRBJ1-5; D remains ambiguous. V dropped 1 base and J dropped 7 bases, with 5 bases sitting between them. This CDR3 has 12 residues. Germline V gives CDR1 SNHLY, CDR2 FYNNEI. CDR3 protein: CASSEVGQPQHF. The CDR3 DNA sequence: TGTGCCAGCAGTGAAGTGGGGCAGCCCCAGCATTTT.

The chain employs TRBV19 and TRBJ1-5; D unresolved. Between the trimmed V and J ends, which lost 5 bases and 2 bases, there was a span of 10 bases. The length of the CDR3 is 14 residues. Germline CDR1 and CDR2: LNHDA and SQIVND (reference sequence). In DNA, the CDR3 is TGTGCCAGTAGTGGAGTGGGTGGCAATCAGCCCCAGCATTTT. This sequence encodes CASSGVGGNQPQHF.

This clonotype was picked up many times. The chain is built from TRBV5-1 and TRBJ2-1; 11 nucleotides match TRBD2. The length of the CDR3 is 16 residues. Germline V CDR1 and CDR2: SGHRS, YFSETQ. After removal of 2 bases from V and 5 bases from J, the junction contained 6 bases not matched to a gene. This CDR3 reads CASSFLGTSGNNEQFF. CDR3 coding DNA: TGCGCCAGCAGCTTTCTCGGGACTAGCGGCAACAATGAGCAGTTCTTC.

This clonotype was seen ten or more times. This chain links TRBV18 with TRBJ1-6; D gene uncertain. CDR1 KGHSH and CDR2 LQKENI come from the germline V gene. V lost 6 bases and J 0 bases, leaving 9 bases between the germline ends. CDR3 length: 15 residues. The CDR3 DNA sequence: TGTGCCAGCTCGCCGGATAGCTCCTATAATTCACCCCTCCACTTT. Its protein product is CASSPDSSYNSPLHF.

A remark on this clonotype: A read error may explain this, as a much larger clone is one base away. The chain uses TRBV28 and TRBJ1-2, with D tentatively TRBD1 (5 bases). Germline V CDR1 and CDR2: MDHEN, SYDVKM. The CDR3 covers 16 residues. CDR3 loop: CASSPMGQGGYYGHTF. For the CDR3, the DNA is TGTGCCAGCAGCCCTATGGGGCAGGGAGGGTACTATGGCCACACCTTC.

This clonotype was found a few times. CDR3 protein: CASSRNRGYGYTF. CDR3 DNA: TGTGCCAGCAGTCGGAATCGGGGCTATGGCTACACCTTC. The V gene is TRBV6-1, the J gene TRBJ1-2, with D unclear. Trimming removed 5 bases from V and 4 bases from J, with 11 bases in between. CDR1 is MNHNS, CDR2 SASEGT, per germline. This CDR3 has 13 residues.

The chain recombines TRBV20-1 with TRBJ1-2, with 7 bases aligning to TRBD1. Trimming removed 8 bases from V and 6 bases from J; junction bases left unmatched: 12. The CDR3 sequence is 13 residues long. The germline V gene has CDR1 DFQATT and CDR2 SNEGSKA (reference sequence). CDR3 nucleotide sequence: TGCAGTACTAAGGACAGGTTGATTGATGGCTACACCTTC. Translating it yields CSTKDRLIDGYTF.

The rearrangement uses TRBV20-1 and TRBJ2-2; D perhaps matches TRBD1 (8 bases). Germline loops: CDR1 DFQATT, CDR2 SNEGSKA (reference sequence). The CDR3 extends over 15 amino acids. Trimming removed 6 bases from V and 7 bases from J, with 21 bases in between. The CDR3 coding sequence is TGCAGTGCCAATTACAGGGGGGGGGCACGCGGGGAGCTGTTTTTT. Protein product: CSANYRGGARGELFF.

There are many counts of this clonotype. The chain carries TRBV27 and TRBJ2-1; weak D call: TRBD2 (6 bases). V was pared by 6 bases and J by 4 bases, with 13 bases between. This CDR3 is 14 amino acids long. CDR1 MNHEY and CDR2 SMNVEV come from the germline V gene (reference sequence). In DNA form, the CDR3 reads TGTGCCAGCAGAGGTCTAGCGAATTACAATGAGCAGTTCTTC. Protein product: CASRGLANYNEQFF.